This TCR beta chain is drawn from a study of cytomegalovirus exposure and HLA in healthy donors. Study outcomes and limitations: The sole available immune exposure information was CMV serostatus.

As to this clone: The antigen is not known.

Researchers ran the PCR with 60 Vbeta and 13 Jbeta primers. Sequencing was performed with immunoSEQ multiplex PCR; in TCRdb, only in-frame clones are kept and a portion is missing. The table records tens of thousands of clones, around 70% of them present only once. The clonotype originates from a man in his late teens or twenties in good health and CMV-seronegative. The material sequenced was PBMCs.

This CDR3 reads CASSQGPSGSYEQYF. The CDR3 coding sequence is TGTGCCAGCAGCCAAGGTCCCTCAGGGTCCTACGAGCAGTACTTC. V is TRBV4-2 and J is TRBJ2-7; the D gene is possibly TRBD1 (5 bases). This CDR3 region has 15 residues. Trimming cost V 1 base and J 1 base, with 11 bases left between them. Germline CDR1 reads LGHNA; CDR2 reads YNFKEQ.